One and the same sample provided the 14 T cell receptor beta chains below, sequenced in a study of T cell clones after liver transplantation. Sequencing was performed with immunoSEQ multiplex PCR; in TCRdb, only in-frame clones are kept and a portion is missing. The sample consists of approximately 100,000 clones, roughly four fifths of them appearing once. The input for sequencing was CD4+ T cells from blood, taken before liver transplant. Every receptor here comes from a human donor who received a liver transplant.

The chain couples TRBV29-1 to TRBJ1-2; perhaps TRBD1 as D (6 bases). CDR1 SQVTM and CDR2 ANQGSEA come from the germline V gene. The CDR3 contains 10 residues. CDR3 loop: CGSYTGGYTF. CDR3 DNA: TGCGGATCCTACACAGGGGGCTACACCTTC.

V usage is TRBV6-5 and J usage is TRBJ1-1; 11 nucleotides align to TRBD1. This CDR3 has 14 amino acids. Germline V gene data show CDR1 as MNHEY and CDR2 as SVGAGI. V dropped 6 bases and J dropped 11; count of bases not matched to a gene: 11. The DNA for the CDR3 is TGTGCCAGCAGAAGGGGACAGGGGGTCGGCGGGGCTTTCTTT. This encodes CASRRGQGVGGAFF.

The chain links TRBV19 to TRBJ1-1; D perhaps matches TRBD1 (6 bases). The CDR3 runs to 11 residues. V was clipped by 11 bases and J by 4 bases, with 11 bases between them. Germline V lookup: CDR1 LNHDA, CDR2 SQIVND (reference sequence). CDR3 DNA sequence: TGTGCCGTACAGGGTTTCACTGAAGCTTTCTTT. It translates to CAVQGFTEAFF.

The chain is built from TRBV29-1 and TRBJ1-3; weak D call: TRBD1 (6 bases). This CDR3 contains 13 residues. Trimming took off 4 bases at V and 5 bases at J, with 12 bases between the two ends. Germline V gene sequence: CDR1 SQVTM, CDR2 ANQGSEA. As DNA, the CDR3 is TGCAGCGTTGCGACCGGGGGGCGAAACACCATATATTTT. Translated: CSVATGGRNTIYF.

In DNA form, the CDR3 reads TGTGCCAGCAGTTTAAAGGTCGGTAGGCCCCACACCGGGGAGCTGTTTTTT. Its translation is CASSLKVGRPHTGELFF. The chain has TRBV27 and TRBJ2-2; no firm D call. The CDR3 has 17 amino acids. Germline lookup yields CDR1 MNHEY and CDR2 SMNVEV (reference sequence). V was shortened by 2 bases and J by 3 bases, with 16 bases between the two germline ends.

The chain is built from TRBV10-3 and TRBJ1-2; D is unclear. The CDR3 runs to 15 residues. Deletions cut 0 bases from V and 8 bases from J, with 16 bases between. Germline V gene sequence: CDR1 ENHRY, CDR2 SYGVKD. As DNA, the CDR3 is TGTGCCATCAGTGAGTCGGTGGGGTCGGCCCGGGGCTACACCTTC. This encodes CAISESVGSARGYTF.

This rearrangement joins TRBV7-2 to TRBJ1-1; D is undetermined. V was shortened by 3 bases and J by 0 bases, with 11 bases between the two germline ends. Germline CDR1 is SGHTA and CDR2 is FQGNSA. The CDR3 has 15 residues. The CDR3 sequence: CASSLSTAMNTEAFF. The CDR3 nucleotides are TGTGCCAGCAGCTTGAGTACGGCCATGAACACTGAAGCTTTCTTT.

This clone has just one count. The chain links TRBV7-2 to TRBJ2-7; no definite D call. This CDR3 has 12 amino acids. The V end was cut by 2 bases, the J end by 5 bases, with 7 bases between. The germline gives CDR1 SGHTA, CDR2 FQGNSA. DNA for the CDR3: TGTGCCAGCAGCTTAAGTTTGAACGAGCAGTACTTC. This translates into CASSLSLNEQYF.

This clone was observed a handful of times. A junction boundary mismatches the germline segment, possibly from a read error. The V gene is TRBV7-9, the J gene TRBJ2-5; 9 bases map to TRBD1. Germline V gene data show CDR1 as SEHNR and CDR2 as FQNEAQ (reference sequence). This CDR3 comprises 13 residues. The CDR3 nucleotides are TGTGCCAGCAGCTTAGTGGTAGGGGACAGGGAAGACTTC. Its protein product is CASSLVVGDREDF.

This clone was seen more than once but under ten times. The chain employs TRBV5-1 and TRBJ2-5, with 8 bases fitting TRBD2. The V segment lost 2 bases and the J segment 2 bases; nucleotides outside the gene matches: 5. Germline lookup yields CDR1 SGHRS and CDR2 YFSETQ. The CDR3 has 15 residues. The CDR3 sequence: CASSFPGGQQETQYF. CDR3 DNA sequence: TGCGCCAGCAGCTTCCCGGGAGGGCAACAAGAGACCCAGTACTTC.

The gene calls are TRBV4-2 and TRBJ1-1; 8 bases fit TRBD1. The trim removed 0 bases at V and 5 bases at J, leaving 14 bases unmatched. Per the germline V gene, CDR1 is LGHNA and CDR2 is YNFKEQ. This CDR3 comprises 18 residues. In nucleotides, the CDR3 is TGTGCCAGCAGCCAAGAGTCGTCAGGGGGCGCCTCGAATACTGAAGCTTTCTTT. Encoded protein: CASSQESSGGASNTEAFF.

The genes are TRBV6-5 and TRBJ2-2, with no clear D. The CDR3 sequence is 12 residues long. The V end was cut by 6 bases, the J end by 5 bases, with 7 bases between. Germline lookup yields CDR1 MNHEY and CDR2 SVGAGI. The CDR3, as DNA: TGTGCCAGCAGCCAGTCGACCGGGGAGCTGTTTTTT. Encoded protein: CASSQSTGELFF.

The chain recombines TRBV30 with TRBJ2-1; 13 nucleotides line up with TRBD2. J was trimmed by 9 bases and V by 4 bases; bases with no gene match: 6. Germline V gene data show CDR1 as GTSNPN and CDR2 as SVGIG (reference sequence). The CDR3 sequence is 14 residues long. CDR3 nucleotides: TGTGCCTGGACCGGGACTAGCGGGATTTTTGAGCAGTTCTTC. Translation gives CAWTGTSGIFEQFF.

This clone was counted between two and nine times. CDR3 loop: CASSYGQATSGNTIYF. The CDR3 region has the DNA TGTGCCAGCAGTTACGGACAGGCGACCTCTGGAAACACCATATATTTT. The chain couples TRBV6-6 to TRBJ1-3, with 7 bases fitting TRBD1. V trimming: 2 bases; J trimming: 0 bases; junction bases outside the gene matches: 4. Per the germline V gene, CDR1 is MNHNY and CDR2 is SVGAGI (reference sequence). The CDR3 totals 16 residues.